A single sample gave rise to the 4 T cell receptor beta chains below, sequenced in a study of OX40 agonist ivuxolimab in advanced cancers. Data came from immunoSEQ multiplex PCR; TCRdb stores just in-frame clones and leaves some out. In the table there are some 39,000 clones, less than 90% of which are singletons. This specimen consisted of CD4+ or CD8+ T cells sorted from blood, obtained in a trial of the OX40 agonist ivuxolimab. These receptors were obtained from an adult with an advanced solid tumor such as melanoma, head and neck, liver or kidney cancer.

The V and J genes are TRBV2 and TRBJ2-5; D is uncertain. The length of the CDR3 is 11 residues. The V end lost 3 bases, the J end lost 5 bases, and 4 bases lay between the germline ends. Germline values: CDR1 SNHLY, CDR2 FYNNEI. The CDR3 nucleotides are TGTGCCAGCAGTGAGGGGGAGACCCAGTACTTC. Translating gives CASSEGETQYF.

This chain joins TRBV11-3 and TRBJ2-7; D might be TRBD2 (5 bases). The CDR3 covers 13 residues. Trimming stripped 4 bases from V and 0 bases from J, with 7 bases between. Germline V CDR1 and CDR2: SGHNT, YENEEA. DNA of the CDR3: TGTGCCAGCAGCTCCGGGAACTCCTACGAGCAGTACTTC. Encoded protein: CASSSGNSYEQYF. Variable domain in full (rest from reference TRBV11-3 and TRBJ2-7): EAGVVQSPRYKIIEKKQPVAFWCNPISGHNTLYWYLQNLGQGPELLIRYENEEAVDDSQLPKDRFSAERLKGVDSTLKIQPAELGDSAVYLCASSSGNSYEQYFGPGTRLTVT.

This clone qualifies as medium-sized. The same CDR3 is also encoded by other DNA sequences in this sample. The chain's CDR3 is CASSSSRSGTSYEQYF. The CDR3 nucleotides are TGTGCCAGCAGCTCCTCGCGTAGCGGAACCTCCTACGAGCAGTACTTC. The chain links TRBV28 to TRBJ2-7, with D perhaps TRBD2 (6 bases). The CDR3 sequence is 16 residues long. The germline V gene encodes CDR1 MDHEN and CDR2 SYDVKM. The germline V and J ends were trimmed by 6 bases and 0 bases, with 18 bases remaining between them. Combining the CDR3 with reference TRBV28 and TRBJ2-7 gives the whole variable domain DVKVTQSSRYLVKRTGEKVFLECVQDMDHENMFWYRQDPGLGLRLIYFSYDVKMKEKGDIPEGYSVSREKKERFSLILESASTNQTSMYLCASSSSRSGTSYEQYFGPGTRLTVT.

V gene TRBV30 combines with J gene TRBJ1-2; 8 nucleotides match TRBD1. Germline assignment: CDR1 GTSNPN and CDR2 SVGIG (reference sequence). J lost 4 bases, V lost 4 bases, and 17 bases had no gene match. The CDR3 covers 17 residues. The CDR3 is CAWMPLAQGAFGYGYTF. The CDR3, as DNA: TGTGCCTGGATGCCCCTGGCCCAGGGGGCTTTCGGCTATGGCTACACCTTC.